This T cell receptor (beta chain) was sequenced during a study of memory CD4+ T cells and cytomegalovirus serostatus. Single viable CD3+CD4+CD8-CD45RO+ cells were sorted as the memory CD4+ T cells. Positive selection with CD4 microbeads enriched total CD4+ T cells. There are 13 residues in the CDR3. In germline, CDR1 is GTSNPN, CDR2 SVGIG (reference sequence). Trimming shortened V by 2 bases and J by 8 bases, and 15 bases separated the two germline ends. Sequencing used immunoSEQ multiplex PCR; TCRdb keeps in-frame clones, though not all of them. The sample comprises about 56,000 clones, around 76% of which are singletons, and over 0.35% rests with the top ten.

Sequenced: memory CD4+ T cells from blood. This TCR was sampled from an adult in good health and CMV-seronegative. This chain connects TRBV30 to TRBJ1-1; no definite D call. DNA for the CDR3: TGTGCCTGGAGTCCTAAGGGTGGACGCGAAGCTTTCTTT. Its translation: CAWSPKGGREAFF.